These T cell receptor beta chains were read from a single sample in a study of vaccination effects on CD4 cells after COVID-19. No antigens are known for them. The repertoire was sequenced with immunoSEQ multiplex PCR; TCRdb's copy has only in-frame clones and lacks some. The sample holds 35,000 to 50,000 clones, around 76% seen once. Sequencing was performed on CD4+ T cells from PBMCs cultured with SARS-CoV-2 spike peptides, taken before COVID-19 vaccination. The receptors were gathered from a human donor who received a COVID-19 vaccine. Both conserved end residues are part of each CDR3. A D gene is named only where the DNA matches it firmly. Part of the rows lack a size; the others show once, few, many or a class for expanded clones.

.	TRBJ2-5	TRBV7-6	TRBD1	TGTGCCAGCAGGCGTGGGGCTGGGGCAGGGGGAGAGACCCAGTACTTC	CASRRGAGAGGETQYF
.	TRBJ1-4	TRBV20-1	.	TGCAGTGCTAGTCGAGAGATTAATGAAAAACTGTTTTTT	CSASREINEKLFF
.	TRBJ2-5	TRBV3-1/TRBV3-2	TRBD2	TGTGCCAGCAGGCAAAGCGGGGGTGAGACCCAGTACTTC	CASRQSGGETQYF
.	TRBJ2-5	TRBV12-5	.	TGTGCTAGTGGCAACCCCGACCAGACCCAGTACTTC	CASGNPDQTQYF
.	TRBJ1-2	TRBV9	.	TGTGCCAGCAGCGTAGAGGCGGCCCCTAACTATGGCTACACCTTC	CASSVEAAPNYGYTF
.	TRBJ2-3	TRBV18	TRBD1	TGTGCCAGCTCACAGGACACAGGGGCGACGCAGTATTTT	CASSQDTGATQYF
.	TRBJ1-4	TRBV27	TRBD1	TGTGCCAGCAGTTCCCGCTTCAGGGGGGAAGAAAAACTGTTTTTT	CASSSRFRGEEKLFF
.	TRBJ2-3	TRBV7-2	.	TGTGCCAGCAGCTTAATGGGCCGTGGGGATACGCAGTATTTT	CASSLMGRGDTQYF
.	TRBJ2-5	TRBV24-1	.	TGTGCCACCAGTGACGACTGGTCGGAGACCCAGTACTTC	CATSDDWSETQYF
.	TRBJ2-3	TRBV5-1	TRBD2	TGCGCCAGCAGCTTGTACGGGGGGGCAGGTGATACGCAGTATTTT	CASSLYGGAGDTQYF
once	TRBJ2-2	TRBV11-3	.	TGTGCCAGCAGCACGTTGAACACCGGGGAGCTGTTTTTT	CASSTLNTGELFF
.	TRBJ1-5	TRBV23-1	.	TGCGCCAGCAGTCAAAACGTGAAGATTACGGGACAAGATCAGCCCCAGCATTTT	CASSQNVKITGQDQPQHF
.	TRBJ2-3	TRBV10-1	TRBD1	TGCGCCAGCTCCCTGGGTCAGGGGGCCACAGATACGCAGTATTTT	CASSLGQGATDTQYF
once	TRBJ1-2	TRBV6-2/TRBV6-3	.	TGTGCCAGCAGTACTGGACGGAACTATGGCTACACCTTC	CASSTGRNYGYTF
.	TRBJ1-1	TRBV29-1	TRBD1	TGCAGCGTCCACGGACAGGGGGTTCGAGCTTTCTTT	CSVHGQGVRAFF
few	TRBJ1-1	TRBV18	.	TGTGCCAGCTCACCGTTCGACGGAACTGAAGCTTTCTTT	CASSPFDGTEAFF
.	TRBJ2-5	TRBV10-3	.	TGTGCCATCAGTGAGCCACCGGGGCTTGAGCGGGAGACCCAGTACTTC	CAISEPPGLERETQYF
.	TRBJ2-2	TRBV10-2	TRBD2	TGCGCCAGCATCAGAACTAGCGGGGGCTACACCGGGGAGCTGTTTTTT	CASIRTSGGYTGELFF
few	TRBJ2-2	TRBV14	.	TGTGCCAGCAGCCAAGTTGTCCCCGGGGAGCTGTTTTTT	CASSQVVPGELFF
.	TRBJ1-3	TRBV4-3	.	TGCGCCAGCAGCCGGGACGTCTCTGGAAACACCATATATTTT	CASSRDVSGNTIYF
.	TRBJ1-2	TRBV4-3	.	TGCGCCAGCAGCCAACCAGGTGGTCGCTATGGCTACACCTTC	CASSQPGGRYGYTF
.	TRBJ1-2	TRBV7-2	TRBD1	TGTGCCAGTGCAACAGGGGCGGGCTATGGCTACACCTTC	CASATGAGYGYTF
few	TRBJ2-1	TRBV14	TRBD2	TGTGCCAGCAGCTCAAGGAGCGGGATGTCTTTGAGCTCCTACAATGAGCAGTTCTTC	CASSSRSGMSLSSYNEQFF
.	TRBJ2-2	TRBV24-1	.	TGTGCCACCAGACCCACAGGAATAGGCGGGGAGCTGTTTTTT	CATRPTGIGGELFF
.	TRBJ2-1	TRBV5-1	TRBD1	TGCGCCAGCAGCTTGCCAGGGGGCAACAATGAGCAGTTCTTC	CASSLPGGNNEQFF
.	TRBJ1-5	TRBV19	.	TGTGCCAGTAGTATTTTAAGTTTTCCGCCCCAGCATTTT	CASSILSFPPQHF
.	TRBJ1-1	TRBV5-1	.	TGCGCCAGCAGCTTGGAGGACTGGGGCACGACTGAAGCTTTCTTT	CASSLEDWGTTEAFF